This entry describes one T cell receptor beta chain. The data derive from a study of cytomegalovirus exposure and HLA in healthy donors. Amplification used 60 Vbeta primers and 13 Jbeta primers. Produced via immunoSEQ multiplex PCR; TCRdb's table is partial and in-frame only. Among more than 150,000 clones listed, 75% were seen once. V lost 1 base to trimming and J lost 11 bases, with 26 bases between them. This CDR3 contains 17 residues. From germline, CDR1 is MGHRA and CDR2 YSYEKL. The sequenced material came from PBMCs. The V and J genes are TRBV4-1 and TRBJ2-5, with D possibly TRBD2 on 5 matching bases. The TCR comes from a woman aged 40 to 49 in good health and CMV-seropositive. The CDR3 region has the DNA TGCGCCAGCAGCCAAGGGATAATCCGGGGTGGTGGGAGAGAGCAGTACTTC. This gives the protein CASSQGIIRGGGREQYF.